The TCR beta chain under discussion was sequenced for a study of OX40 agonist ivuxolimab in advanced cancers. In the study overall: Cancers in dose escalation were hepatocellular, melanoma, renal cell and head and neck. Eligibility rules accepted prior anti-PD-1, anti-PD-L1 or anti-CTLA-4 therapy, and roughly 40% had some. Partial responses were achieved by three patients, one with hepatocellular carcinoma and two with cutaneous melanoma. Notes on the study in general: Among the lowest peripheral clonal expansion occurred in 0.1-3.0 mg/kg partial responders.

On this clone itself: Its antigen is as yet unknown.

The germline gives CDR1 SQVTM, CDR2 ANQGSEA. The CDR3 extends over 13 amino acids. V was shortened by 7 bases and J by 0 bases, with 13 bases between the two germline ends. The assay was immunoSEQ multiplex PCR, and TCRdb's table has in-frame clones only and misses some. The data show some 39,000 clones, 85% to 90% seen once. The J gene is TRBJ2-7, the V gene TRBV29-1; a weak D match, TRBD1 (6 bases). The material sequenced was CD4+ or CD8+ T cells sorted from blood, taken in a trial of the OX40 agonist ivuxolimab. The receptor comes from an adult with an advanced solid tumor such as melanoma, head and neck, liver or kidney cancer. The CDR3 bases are TGCAGCGCTCTGACAGGAAACTCCTACGAGCAGTACTTC. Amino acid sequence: CSALTGNSYEQYF.